Presented here are 23 T cell receptor beta chains from one specimen sequenced in a study of naive and memory T cell subsets. Two oligonucleotides, mixed equimolar, formed the beta constant-region primer covering TRBC1 and TRBC2. TCRdb reanalysed the UMI-ligation and nested PCR reads using MiXCR and keeps one entry per CDR3 protein. The sample yields 100,000 or so distinct CDR3 sequences, roughly 7% seen once. Sequencing was carried out using central memory CD4+ T cells from blood. These TCRs come from a human donor in good health.

This clonotype has at least ten counts. V is TRBV18 and J is TRBJ2-7, with TRBD2 identical over 9 bases. Germline trimming cut 3 bases from V and 2 bases from J; bases unmatched to any gene: 5. Per germline, CDR1 KGHSH and CDR2 LQKENI. The CDR3 covers 15 residues. Here the CDR3 DNA reads TGTGCCAGCTCACCGGGAAGCGGGAGGACCTACGAGCAGTACTTC. It encodes CASSPGSGRTYEQYF.

This clonotype turned up a few times. The chain carries TRBV2 and TRBJ2-5, with D perhaps assigned TRBD1 or TRBD2 (5 bases each). V gave up 1 base and J gave up 2 bases, with 14 bases separating them. This CDR3 is built from 16 residues. The germline V gene encodes CDR1 SNHLY and CDR2 FYNNEI. Here the CDR3 DNA reads TGTGCCAGCAGTGAAGGCCGGGACCCTACACAAGAGACCCAGTACTTC. It codes for CASSEGRDPTQETQYF.

In this sample, this clonotype turned up many times. The chain has TRBV7-2 and TRBJ1-6; D uncertain. CDR3 length equals 15 residues. V was trimmed by 1 base and J by 5 bases, leaving 9 bases between them. Germline CDR1 reads SGHTA; CDR2 reads FQGNSA. CDR3 sequence: CASSLGTFNNSPLHF. The CDR3 DNA is TGTGCCAGCAGCTTAGGGACTTTCAATAATTCACCCCTCCACTTT.

This clonotype has ten or more counts. This chain links TRBV12-3 or TRBV12-4 with TRBJ1-4; D might be TRBD1 (5 bases). CDR3 size: 14 residues. The germline V and J ends were trimmed by 3 bases and 0 bases, with 5 bases remaining between them. The CDR3 coding sequence is TGTGCCAGCAGTTTGACAGCAACTAATGAAAAACTGTTTTTT. This codes for CASSLTATNEKLFF.

This clonotype was seen many times. This chain's CDR3 is CASQTFKREETQYF. In DNA form, the CDR3 reads TGTGCCAGCCAGACTTTCAAACGGGAAGAGACCCAGTACTTC. The gene calls are TRBV2 and TRBJ2-5, with D uncertain. The CDR3 runs 14 residues. Trimming removed 8 bases from V and 3 bases from J, with 16 bases in between. Germline V gene sequence: CDR1 SNHLY, CDR2 FYNNEI.

J is TRBJ2-1 and V is TRBV7-2; 11 positions agree with TRBD2. The CDR3 runs 14 residues. Trimming took 5 bases from V and 8 from J; bases not matched to a gene: 5. Germline assignment: CDR1 SGHTA and CDR2 FQGNSA. The CDR3 here is CASSPTSGNYEQFF. CDR3 nucleotide sequence: TGTGCCAGCAGCCCGACTAGCGGGAACTATGAGCAGTTCTTC.

This clonotype was seen more than once but under ten times. This chain uses TRBV7-2 with TRBJ2-1, with D perhaps matching TRBD2 (6 bases). CDR1 SGHTA and CDR2 FQGNSA come from the germline V gene. The V and J ends lost 3 bases and 3 bases respectively, with 12 bases between them. The CDR3 is 15 amino acids. The CDR3 DNA sequence: TGTGCCAGCAGCTTCGGCGGGATCATCTACAATGAGCAGTTCTTC. Encoded protein: CASSFGGIIYNEQFF.

There are many counts of this clonotype. In DNA form, the CDR3 reads TGTGCCAGCAGCTTGAAAGGAGGAGTAAATGAAAAACTGTTTTTT. It yields the protein CASSLKGGVNEKLFF. This chain connects TRBV5-6 to TRBJ1-4; D uncertain. The CDR3 runs to 15 residues. With 1 base removed from V and 5 bases from J, the gap between germline ends came to 12 bases. Germline lookup yields CDR1 SGHDT and CDR2 YYEEEE.

This clonotype appeared many times. This sequence joins TRBV6-6 and TRBJ1-5, with 7 bases identical to TRBD1. CDR1 and CDR2 (germline): MNHNY, SVGAGI (reference sequence). CDR3 length: 16 amino acids. V dropped 6 bases and J dropped 6; count of bases not matched to a gene: 14. For the CDR3, the DNA is TGTGCCAGCAGCCTTCCAGGGCAAGGGGGCAGTCAGCCCCAGCATTTT. It codes for CASSLPGQGGSQPQHF.

This clonotype occurred many times. The genes are TRBV25-1 and TRBJ2-1; perhaps TRBD2 as D (6 bases). The germline V gene has CDR1 MGHDK and CDR2 SYGVNS. The CDR3 is 17 residues long. V was shortened by 4 bases and J by 7 bases, with 23 bases between the two germline ends. CDR3 bases: TGTGCCAGCAGTGCCTCCCCGAGGGCAGGGAGGAAGAATGAGCAGTTCTTC. Protein: CASSASPRAGRKNEQFF.

This clonotype was counted ten times or more. The CDR3 region has the DNA TGTGCCAGTAGTAAACCGGGACTAGTTACCGGGGAGCTGTTTTTT. This codes for CASSKPGLVTGELFF. The chain is built from TRBV19 and TRBJ2-2; 8 nucleotides agree with TRBD2. Germline trimming cut 4 bases from V and 5 bases from J; bases unmatched to any gene: 6. This CDR3 spans 15 amino acids. Germline CDR1 LNHDA, CDR2 SQIVND (reference sequence).

This clonotype was counted ten times or more. The chain employs TRBV5-1 and TRBJ2-3, with 8 bases fitting TRBD2. Germline CDR1 reads SGHRS; CDR2 reads YFSETQ. Trimming cost V 6 bases and J 5 bases; bases outside gene matches: 8. This CDR3 has 14 residues. CDR3 DNA: TGCGCCAGCACCGAAGGACTAGCAGGAGATACGCAGTATTTT. It is translated as CASTEGLAGDTQYF.

This clonotype has ten or more counts. V usage is TRBV20-1 and J usage is TRBJ1-2; TRBD1 agrees at 10 bases. With V trimmed by 3 bases and J by 4 bases, 11 bases remained unmatched. The V gene's germline CDR1 is DFQATT and CDR2 SNEGSKA (reference sequence). The CDR3 length is 16 residues. The DNA of the CDR3 is TGCAGTGCTAGTGGCGGGACAGGGGTATTTAGCTATGGCTACACCTTC. Encoded protein: CSASGGTGVFSYGYTF.

This clonotype was recorded a few times. The chain employs TRBV5-2 and TRBJ1-4; the tabulated D call, TRBD1, remains unverified against the DNA. TRBV5-2 is noted as a pseudogene. The CDR3 totals 13 residues. CDR3 in DNA: TGTGCCAGCAAGACAGGGGTCGGTGAAAAACTGTTTTTT. It encodes CASKTGVGEKLFF.

The rearrangement joins TRBV5-4 to TRBJ2-5; D possibly matches TRBD1 or TRBD2 (6 bases each). The ends were cut back, 6 bases at V and 3 bases at J, with 18 bases in the middle. CDR1 is SGHNT, CDR2 YYREEE, per germline (reference sequence). The length of the CDR3 is 15 residues. The CDR3 is CASTSRRGAKETQYF. The CDR3 coding sequence is TGTGCCAGCACCTCCCGGAGGGGGGCGAAAGAGACCCAGTACTTC.

V is TRBV6-2 or TRBV6-3 and J is TRBJ1-3; D remains ambiguous. The CDR3 covers 15 residues. The V gene lost 2 bases and the J gene lost 4 bases, with 12 bases spanning the gap. Per germline, CDR1 MNHEY and CDR2 SVGEGT. The CDR3 coding sequence is TGTGCCAGCAGTTACGGAACAGCGTCCGGAAACACCATATATTTT. Encoded protein: CASSYGTASGNTIYF.

This clonotype appeared many times. Here the CDR3 reads CSVVVQRAKNIQYF. DNA of the CDR3: TGCAGCGTTGTAGTCCAGCGGGCCAAAAACATTCAGTACTTC. V and J are TRBV29-1 and TRBJ2-4, with D perhaps matching TRBD2 (5 bases). The CDR3 is 14 amino acids. Between the trimmed V and J ends, which lost 4 bases and 1 base, there was a span of 11 bases. Germline V gene data show CDR1 as SQVTM and CDR2 as ANQGSEA.

This clonotype has just a few counts. This chain uses TRBV7-2 with TRBJ2-3; a possible D gene is TRBD2 (5 bases). The germline CDR1 and CDR2 sequences are SGHTA and FQGNSA. Trimming took off 5 bases at V and 2 bases at J, with 20 bases between the two ends. This CDR3 has 17 residues. CDR3 in amino acids: CASSRLGSSKNTDTQYF. The CDR3 DNA reads as TGTGCCAGCAGCCGGCTTGGTTCTAGCAAAAACACAGATACGCAGTATTTT. Looking up the rest from reference TRBV7-2 and TRBJ2-3 gives the full variable domain: GAGVSQSPSNKVTEKGKDVELRCDPISGHTALYWYRQSLGQGLEFLIYFQGNSAPDKSGLPSDRFSAERTGGSVSTLTIQRTQQEDSAVYLCASSRLGSSKNTDTQYFGPGTRLTVL.

This clonotype has only a few counts. This CDR3 reads CASSPSQGSPAYNEQFF. CDR3 sequence (DNA): TGTGCCAGCTCACCATCTCAGGGGAGTCCGGCTTACAATGAGCAGTTCTTC. This chain connects TRBV18 to TRBJ2-1; a weak D match, TRBD1 (6 bases). This CDR3 spans 17 amino acids. V was clipped by 2 bases and J by 4 bases, with 18 bases between them. In germline, CDR1 is KGHSH, CDR2 LQKENI. Together with reference TRBV18 and TRBJ2-1, the CDR3 gives the full variable domain: NAGVMQNPRHLVRRRGQEARLRCSPMKGHSHVYWYRQLPEEGLKFMVYLQKENIIDESGMPKERFSAEFPKEGPSILRIQQVVRGDSAAYFCASSPSQGSPAYNEQFFGPGTRLTVL.

This clonotype has at least ten counts. The chain uses TRBV20-1 and TRBJ1-2, with D perhaps matching TRBD1 (5 bases). V dropped 0 bases and J dropped 7 bases, with 15 bases sitting between them. The CDR3 is 14 amino acids. The germline V gene encodes CDR1 DFQATT and CDR2 SNEGSKA (reference sequence). This CDR3 is CSARDHLGAGGYTF. The CDR3 nucleotides read TGCAGTGCTAGAGATCATCTAGGGGCGGGTGGCTACACCTTC.

This clonotype was detected only a few times. This sequence joins TRBV20-1 and TRBJ2-5, with D unclear. CDR3 length equals 16 residues. Between the trimmed V and J ends, which lost 3 bases and 3 bases, there was a span of 20 bases. Germline V gene lookup returns CDR1 DFQATT and CDR2 SNEGSKA (reference sequence). In nucleotides, the CDR3 is TGCAGTGCTAGCCCTCCCACGTCGGCCGGTAAAGAGACCCAGTACTTC. Translation gives CSASPPTSAGKETQYF.

This clonotype was counted a few times. CDR3 residues: CSVRLPLEQYF. The CDR3 region has the DNA TGCAGCGTACGACTTCCACTCGAGCAGTACTTC. The chain links TRBV29-1 to TRBJ2-7; no clear D. Germline assignment: CDR1 SQVTM and CDR2 ANQGSEA. V was pared by 6 bases and J by 6 bases, with 12 bases between. CDR3 length equals 11 residues.

This clonotype turned up a few times. The chain links TRBV3-1 to TRBJ2-7; no clear D. The CDR3 has 14 residues. CDR1 LGHDT and CDR2 YNNKEL come from the germline V gene (reference sequence). V lost 1 base and J lost 7, with 14 bases in between. The CDR3 loop is CASSQVSGLREQYF. CDR3 nucleotide sequence: TGTGCCAGCAGCCAAGTTTCAGGATTGCGGGAGCAGTACTTC.